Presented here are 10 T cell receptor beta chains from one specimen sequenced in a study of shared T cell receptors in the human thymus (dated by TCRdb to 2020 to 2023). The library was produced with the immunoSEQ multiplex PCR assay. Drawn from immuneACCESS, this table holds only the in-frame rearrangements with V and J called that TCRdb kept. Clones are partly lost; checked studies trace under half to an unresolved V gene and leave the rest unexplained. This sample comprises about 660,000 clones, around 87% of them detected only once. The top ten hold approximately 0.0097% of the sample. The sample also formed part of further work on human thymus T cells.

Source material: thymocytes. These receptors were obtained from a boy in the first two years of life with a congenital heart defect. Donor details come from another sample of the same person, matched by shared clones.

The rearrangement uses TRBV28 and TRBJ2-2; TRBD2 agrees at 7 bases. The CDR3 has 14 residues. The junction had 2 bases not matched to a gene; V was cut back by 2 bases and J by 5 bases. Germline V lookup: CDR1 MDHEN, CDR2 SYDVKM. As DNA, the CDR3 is TGTGCCAGCAGTTTACCTAGCGGTACCGGGGAGCTGTTTTTT. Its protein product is CASSLPSGTGELFF. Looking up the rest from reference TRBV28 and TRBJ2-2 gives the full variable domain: DVKVTQSSRYLVKRTGEKVFLECVQDMDHENMFWYRQDPGLGLRLIYFSYDVKMKEKGDIPEGYSVSREKKERFSLILESASTNQTSMYLCASSLPSGTGELFFGEGSRLTVL.

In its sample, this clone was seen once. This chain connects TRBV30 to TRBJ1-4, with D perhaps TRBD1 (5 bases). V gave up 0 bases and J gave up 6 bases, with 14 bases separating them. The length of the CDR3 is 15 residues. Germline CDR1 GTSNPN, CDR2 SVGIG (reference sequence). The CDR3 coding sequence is TGTGCCTGGAGTGTAGTTTCCTACAGGCATGAAAAACTGTTTTTT. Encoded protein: CAWSVVSYRHEKLFF.

The CDR3 coding sequence is TGTGCCAGCAGTACACAGGGGGCTGGCCATCAGCCCCAGCATTTT. Its protein product is CASSTQGAGHQPQHF. This chain links TRBV6-5 with TRBJ1-5; 9 positions agree with TRBD1. Per the germline V gene, CDR1 is MNHEY and CDR2 is SVGAGI. Trimming cost V 5 bases and J 5 bases; bases outside gene matches: 7. There are 15 residues in the CDR3.

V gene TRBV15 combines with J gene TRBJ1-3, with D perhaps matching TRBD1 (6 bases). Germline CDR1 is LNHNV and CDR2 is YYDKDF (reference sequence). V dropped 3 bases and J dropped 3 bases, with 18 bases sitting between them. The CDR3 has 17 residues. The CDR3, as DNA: TGTGCCACCAGCAGCTATGCCGCAGGGGAAGGTGGAAACACCATATATTTT. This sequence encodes CATSSYAAGEGGNTIYF. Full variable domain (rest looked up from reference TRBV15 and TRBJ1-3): DAMVIQNPRYQVTQFGKPVTLSCSQTLNHNVMYWYQQKSSQAPKLLFHYYDKDFNNEADTPDNFQSRRPNTSFCFLDIRSPGLGDTAMYLCATSSYAAGEGGNTIYFGEGSWLTVV.

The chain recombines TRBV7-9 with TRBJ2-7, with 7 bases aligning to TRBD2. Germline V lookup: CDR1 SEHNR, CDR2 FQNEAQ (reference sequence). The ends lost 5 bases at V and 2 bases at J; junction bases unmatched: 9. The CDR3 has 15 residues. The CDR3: CASSSRGGSAYEQYF. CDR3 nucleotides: TGTGCCAGCAGCAGCCGGGGAGGGAGCGCCTACGAGCAGTACTTC.

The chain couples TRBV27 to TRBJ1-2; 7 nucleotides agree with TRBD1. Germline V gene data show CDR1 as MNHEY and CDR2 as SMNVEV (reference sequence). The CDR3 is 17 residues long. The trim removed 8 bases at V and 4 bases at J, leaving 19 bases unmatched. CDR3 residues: CASRSPTQGTSIYGYTF. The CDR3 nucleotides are TGTGCCAGCCGCTCCCCCACACAGGGGACTAGTATCTATGGCTACACCTTC.

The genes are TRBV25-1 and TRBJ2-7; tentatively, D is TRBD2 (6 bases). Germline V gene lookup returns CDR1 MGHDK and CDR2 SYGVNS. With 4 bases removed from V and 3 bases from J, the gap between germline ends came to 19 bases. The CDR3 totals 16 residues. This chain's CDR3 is CASSGGVRGTIYEQYF. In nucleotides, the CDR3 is TGTGCCAGCAGTGGTGGGGTGCGGGGAACGATCTACGAGCAGTACTTC.

The CDR3 DNA reads TGCGCCAGCAGCTTACTTCGGGACAGCCCTATTCAGTACTTC. It is translated as CASSLLRDSPIQYF. This chain links TRBV5-1 with TRBJ2-4; TRBD1 agrees at 7 bases. CDR1 is SGHRS, CDR2 YFSETQ, per germline. Trimming at V came to 2 bases and at J to 10 bases, leaving 9 bases not matched to a gene. This CDR3 spans 14 amino acids.

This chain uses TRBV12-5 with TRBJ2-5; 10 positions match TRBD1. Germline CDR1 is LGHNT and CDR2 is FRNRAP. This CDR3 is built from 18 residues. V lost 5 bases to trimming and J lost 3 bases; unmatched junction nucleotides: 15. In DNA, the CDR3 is TGTGCTAGTGGTAACCTTCCGGGGACAGGGGTAGGGAAAGAGACCCAGTACTTC. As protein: CASGNLPGTGVGKETQYF.

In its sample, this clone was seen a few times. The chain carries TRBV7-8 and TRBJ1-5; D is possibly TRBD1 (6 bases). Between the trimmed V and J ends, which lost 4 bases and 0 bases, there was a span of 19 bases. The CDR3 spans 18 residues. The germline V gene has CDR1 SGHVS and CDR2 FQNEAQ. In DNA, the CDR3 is TGTGCCAGCAGCTCGCCGGACAGTCAAACCCATAGCAATCAGCCCCAGCATTTT. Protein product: CASSSPDSQTHSNQPQHF.